The sequence of this T cell receptor beta chain was determined in a study of stem cell transplantation in POMP-related autoinflammatory disease. For the study at large: CD8+ T cells were low and CD4+ cells naive-skewed before transplant.

As concerns this clone: The antigen is not known.

Study-level results: Fewer unique TRB V-J gene pairings were identified in patients with PRAID.

Sequencing was performed with immunoSEQ multiplex PCR; in TCRdb, only in-frame clones are kept and a portion is missing. The sample carries some 69,000 clones, approximately 90% recorded once. V was pared by 1 base and J by 7 bases, with 14 bases between. The CDR3 loop spans 14 amino acids. CDR1 is GTSNPN and CDR2 is SVGIG in the germline V gene (reference sequence). The J gene is TRBJ1-5, the V gene TRBV30, with D maybe TRBD1 (5 bases). This clonotype was sampled from a human patient with POMP-related autoinflammation and immune dysregulation (PRAID). Some of the T cells might come from the graft donor. Sample: CD4+ T cells from PBMCs, taken after stem cell transplantation. The CDR3, as DNA: TGTGCCTGGAGTGCAGACGGGGCTCGGCAGCCCCAGCATTTT. Its translation is CAWSADGARQPQHF.